Listed below are T cell receptor beta chains from one sample, sequenced in a study of CD8+ T cells in alopecia areata. The repertoire was sequenced with immunoSEQ multiplex PCR; TCRdb's copy has only in-frame clones and lacks some. The data hold around 160,000 clones, with approximately 62% observed a single time. The sample here was CD4+ T cells sorted from blood, taken at week 24, from a patient treated with tofacitinib. The receptor source for this set is a human donor with alopecia areata. Both conserved end residues are trimmed from each CDR3.

>TRBJ1-5|TRBV15
ATSRDLQGDQPQH
>TRBJ2-5|TRBV30
AWSLHVGTGVETQY
>TRBJ1-1|TRBV6-5
ASSYSGAMGAF
>TRBJ2-5|TRBV5-1
ASSLAVGTGGGKTQY
>TRBJ1-1|TRBV7-2
ASSQRNTEAF
>TRBJ2-5|TRBV4-1
ASSQGERQETQY
>TRBJ2-5|TRBV29-1
SVAGTEETQY
>TRBJ2-2|TRBV30
AWRTGSGELF
>TRBJ2-5|TRBV7-2
ASSLFPIPETQY
>TRBJ2-3|TRBV2
ASGAGGSTDTQY
>TRBJ1-5|TRBV30
AWAQGNNQPQH
>TRBJ1-2|TRBV29-1
SYTDSIYGYT
>TRBJ2-1|TRBV4-1
ASSQAAGGLVNEQF
>TRBJ2-5|TRBV7-9
ASSPIQTGQETQY
>TRBJ2-6|TRBV29-1
SVDRLSGANVLT
>TRBJ1-1|TRBV25-1
ASSEPPNTEAF
>TRBJ2-4|TRBV2
ASSGRRPQWDIQY
>TRBJ1-6|TRBV6-1
ASDRGVGSPLH
>TRBJ1-2|TRBV5-1
ASSNEGYGYT
>TRBJ1-4|TRBV30
AWSGGGQWNEKLF
>TRBJ2-5|TRBV6-5
ASSVHRDMETQY
>TRBJ2-7|TRBV30
AWGRDSSFEQY
>TRBJ2-3|TRBV30
AWSPTRPRRTDTQY
>TRBJ2-5|TRBV4-1
ASSPSGINQETQY
>TRBJ1-2|TRBV2
ASSEWDNYGYT
>TRBJ2-1|TRBV7-3
ASSLMGLAGVNEQF
>TRBJ1-3|TRBV10-3
ASSYNRGPGNTIY
>TRBJ2-7|TRBV30
AWRIRSSYEQY
>TRBJ1-6|TRBV28
ASTKGNWGSPLH
>TRBJ1-2|TRBV27
ASSLSSVGIPYGYT
>TRBJ2-3|TRBV11-1
ASSLVGAGLDTQY
>TRBJ1-2|TRBV29-1
SVVGRGIYGYT
>TRBJ2-2|TRBV29-1
SVRTDRAGELF
>TRBJ1-2|TRBV6-5
ASSYSNEGGGYT
>TRBJ2-1|TRBV27
ASSFELAMVDEQF
>TRBJ2-4|TRBV12-5
ASGLDLSKNIQY
>TRBJ1-6|TRBV7-9
ASTTGRQGASPLH
>TRBJ2-2|TRBV7-3
ASSPMVGGTGELF
>TRBJ2-2|TRBV30
AWRQISNTGELF
>TRBJ1-5|TRBV30
AWSVEQGGQPQH
>TRBJ1-2|TRBV25-1
ASKFQGTDGYT
>TRBJ2-3|TRBV5-1
ASSYRQTDTQY
>TRBJ1-1|TRBV6-6
ASRPPRDNNTEAF
>TRBJ2-5|TRBV29-1
SVGGSETQY
>TRBJ2-2|TRBV15
ATSRVAGELF
>TRBJ2-7|TRBV13
ASKVAAPPYEQY
>TRBJ2-7|TRBV25-1
ASSDRLYEQY
>TRBJ2-3|TRBV5-6
ASSPTGGGAITDTQY
>TRBJ2-5|TRBV4-2
ASSVPFQETQY
>TRBJ2-5|TRBV30
AWSVVQRGPQETQY
>TRBJ2-1|TRBV7-9
ASSPPGLLSYNEQF